The present entry profiles one TCR beta chain with its context. The source of the sample is a study of identical twins. Each CDR3 protein gets one entry after TCRdb re-called the 5' RACE reads with MiXCR. The sample has 1.5 million to 2 million distinct CDR3 sequences, 32% seen once; the top ten hold 0.25% to 0.3%. Trimming at V came to 5 bases and at J to 0 bases, leaving 19 bases not matched to a gene. CDR1 and CDR2 from the germline V gene are MNHNS and SASEGT. This CDR3 is built from 20 residues. This chain links TRBV6-1 with TRBJ1-5; TRBD1 matches at 7 bases. Sequencing was carried out using cord blood. This sequence originates from a newborn girl in good health. The CDR3 coding sequence is TGTGCCAGCAGTCCGATTCCGGGACAGATGAATGTTGATAGCAATCAGCCCCAGCATTTT. Protein product: CASSPIPGQMNVDSNQPQHF.